The TCR beta chain under discussion was sequenced for a study of blood T cell repertoires in COVID-19. Study-level information: The samples span acute and convalescent COVID-19 from the United States, Italy and Spain. PBMCs, B-cell-depleted T cells, or T cells were the source of the cDNA or gDNA that made up the material.

This clone was observed a single time. This CDR3 region has 18 residues. From germline, CDR1 is SEHNR and CDR2 FQNEAQ (reference sequence). V shed 4 bases and J 1 base; nucleotides not matched to a gene: 11. Authors' methods: Amplification with reference gene primers provided the estimates of nucleated cell counts. The repertoire was sequenced with immunoSEQ multiplex PCR; TCRdb's copy has only in-frame clones and lacks some. V and J calls and clone size are those listed in that table; D and trimming were worked out from the DNA. The sample contains 210,000 or so clones, around 84% of which appear only once.

This sequence joins TRBV7-9 and TRBJ2-2; TRBD2 matches 8 bases. The sequencing sample was made of peripheral blood. This clonotype was sampled from a human donor in a cohort sampled during active COVID-19. The CDR3 is CASSYRRGAGGNTGELFF. The CDR3 bases are TGTGCCAGCAGCTACCGCCGCGGGGCGGGGGGGAACACCGGGGAGCTGTTTTTT. The full variable domain, its missing parts supplied by reference TRBV7-9 and TRBJ2-2, is DTGVSQNPRHKITKRGQNVTFRCDPISEHNRLYWYRQTLGQGPEFLTYFQNEAQLEKSRLLSDRFSAERPKGSFSTLEIQRTEQGDSAMYLCASSYRRGAGGNTGELFFGEGSRLTVL.